The 26 T cell receptor beta chains listed next were all sequenced from one sample in a study of sequential checkpoint blockade in melanoma. Sequenced by immunoSEQ multiplex PCR; TCRdb stores in-frame clones only, minus some. The table records 15,000 to 20,000 clones, around 70% of them present only once. Regarding treatment: randomized to nivolumab then ipilimumab (arm A) or the reverse (arm B). The sample in question was CD8+ T cells sorted from blood (inferred from file names), obtained from a patient given nivolumab and ipilimumab in sequence. These receptors were collected from a human donor with melanoma.

V usage is TRBV7-6 and J usage is TRBJ2-7; 9 positions agree with TRBD1. CDR1 is SGHVS and CDR2 is FNYEAQ in the germline V gene. V was clipped by 8 bases and J by 6 bases; unmatched bases: 8. The CDR3 has 13 amino acids. The CDR3 loop reads CASAWTGEGEQYF. The CDR3 coding sequence is TGTGCCAGCGCTTGGACAGGGGAGGGCGAGCAGTACTTC.

V is TRBV29-1 and J is TRBJ2-1; maybe TRBD2 (7 bases). The germline V and J ends were trimmed by 7 bases and 8 bases, with 18 bases remaining between them. The germline V gene has CDR1 SQVTM and CDR2 ANQGSEA. The CDR3 has 13 amino acids. CDR3 coding DNA: TGCAGCGCCCCCGGGGGGCGTTTGGATGAGCAGTTCTTC. It codes for CSAPGGRLDEQFF.

J is TRBJ1-2 and V is TRBV4-3; a possible D gene is TRBD1 (5 bases). V lost 0 bases and J 4 bases, leaving 12 bases between the germline ends. Per germline, CDR1 LGHNA and CDR2 YSLEER. This CDR3 is built from 15 residues. Written as DNA, the CDR3 is TGCGCCAGCAGCCAAGAGTATGGACAAGCCTATGGCTACACCTTC. It translates to CASSQEYGQAYGYTF.

The chain links TRBV4-2 to TRBJ2-5; tentative D call: TRBD2 (5 bases). This CDR3 contains 14 residues. The germline V gene encodes CDR1 LGHNA and CDR2 YNFKEQ. V was cut by 3 bases and J by 1 base, with 9 bases left in between. CDR3 sequence reads: CASSHASPQETQYF. The CDR3 bases are TGTGCCAGCAGCCATGCTAGCCCCCAAGAGACCCAGTACTTC.

CDR3 sequence reads: CASSQGPRTVSYEQYF. CDR3 sequence (DNA): TGCGCCAGCAGCCAGGGGCCTCGGACAGTTTCCTACGAGCAGTACTTC. The chain combines TRBV4-3 with TRBJ2-7, with D maybe TRBD1 (6 bases). V gave up 3 bases and J gave up 1 base, with 16 bases separating them. Germline lookup yields CDR1 LGHNA and CDR2 YSLEER. This CDR3 is 16 amino acids long.

The chain has TRBV11-2 and TRBJ2-1, with TRBD1 matching over 7 bases. The CDR3 contains 15 residues. V lost 2 bases, J lost 5 bases, and 6 bases stayed unmatched. Germline V lookup: CDR1 SGHAT, CDR2 FQNNGV. CDR3 protein: CASSLWGQLDNEQFF. CDR3 nucleotide sequence: TGTGCCAGCAGCTTATGGGGACAGTTGGACAATGAGCAGTTCTTC. Full variable domain (remainder filled in from reference TRBV11-2 and TRBJ2-1): EAGVAQSPRYKIIEKRQSVAFWCNPISGHATLYWYQQILGQGPKLLIQFQNNGVVDDSQLPKDRFSAERLKGVDSTLKIQPAKLEDSAVYLCASSLWGQLDNEQFFGPGTRLTVL.

There are a few counts of this clone. The V and J genes are TRBV27 and TRBJ2-1; TRBD2 might be the D (6 bases). CDR3 length equals 13 residues. Germline values: CDR1 MNHEY, CDR2 SMNVEV (reference sequence). The V end lost 4 bases, the J end lost 6 bases, and 10 bases lay between the germline ends. CDR3 region: CASSSRTTNEQFF. CDR3 nucleotide sequence: TGTGCCAGCAGTTCCCGGACTACCAATGAGCAGTTCTTC.

The V call is TRBV25-1, the J call TRBJ2-2; 11 bases are a match to TRBD2. V lost 4 bases, J lost 1 base, and 8 bases stayed unmatched. Looked up from germline, CDR1 is MGHDK and CDR2 is SYGVNS. This CDR3 has 18 residues. CDR3 sequence reads: CASSVQRLAGGNTGELFF. In nucleotides, the CDR3 is TGTGCCAGCAGTGTCCAGCGGCTAGCGGGGGGGAACACCGGGGAGCTGTTTTTT.

V gene TRBV13 combines with J gene TRBJ2-6, with D possibly TRBD1 on 5 matching bases. The germline gives CDR1 PRHDT, CDR2 FYEKMQ (reference sequence). The CDR3 has 15 amino acids. V lost 1 base and J 3 bases, leaving 7 bases between the germline ends. Here the CDR3 reads CASSLAGFGANVLTF. Here the CDR3 DNA reads TGTGCCAGCAGCTTAGCAGGGTTTGGGGCCAACGTCCTGACTTTC. Variable domain in full (rest from reference TRBV13 and TRBJ2-6): AAGVIQSPRHLIKEKRETATLKCYPIPRHDTVYWYQQGPGQDPQFLISFYEKMQSDKGSIPDRFSAQQFSDYHSELNMSSLELGDSALYFCASSLAGFGANVLTFGAGSRLTVL.

With respect to this clone: Other DNA variants within this sample encode the same CDR3. The rearrangement links TRBV2 to TRBJ2-5; no definite D call. Germline V gives CDR1 SNHLY, CDR2 FYNNEI. The CDR3 loop spans 12 amino acids. Trimming stripped 6 bases from V and 0 bases from J, with 5 bases between. The chain's CDR3 is CASRQNQETQYF. The CDR3, as DNA: TGTGCCAGCAGACAGAACCAAGAGACCCAGTACTTC.

This clone showed up many times. V is TRBV6-4 and J is TRBJ1-5; no reliable D call. Trimming removed 0 bases from V and 9 bases from J, with 9 bases in between. Germline assignment: CDR1 MRHNA and CDR2 SNTAGT. The CDR3 covers 13 residues. For the CDR3, the DNA is TGTGCCAGCAGTGACTCGACGGAGGGGCCCCAGCATTTT. This gives the protein CASSDSTEGPQHF.

This clone was seen only a few times. J is TRBJ1-6 and V is TRBV7-9, with 7 positions matching TRBD1. The junction had 8 bases not matched to a gene; V was cut back by 5 bases and J by 7 bases. The germline gives CDR1 SEHNR, CDR2 FQNEAQ (reference sequence). The CDR3 has 15 residues. The CDR3 DNA reads as TGTGCCAGCAGCCCGGTGACAGGGAGAAATTCACCCCTCCACTTT. Its translation: CASSPVTGRNSPLHF.

This clone was detected once. The chain recombines TRBV27 with TRBJ1-5; TRBD1 might be the D (5 bases). The CDR3 is made up of 13 amino acids. Germline CDR1 reads MNHEY; CDR2 reads SMNVEV (reference sequence). V dropped 2 bases and J dropped 9 bases, with 11 bases sitting between them. Here the CDR3 reads CASSLRGSSPQHF. As DNA, the CDR3 is TGTGCCAGCAGTTTACGGGGGAGTTCGCCCCAGCATTTT.

This clone was picked up a small number of times. The V call is TRBV9, the J call TRBJ2-7; D is perhaps TRBD1 (5 bases). V was cut by 3 bases and J by 0 bases, with 16 bases left in between. The CDR3 spans 16 residues. CDR1 is SGDLS and CDR2 is YYNGEE in the germline V gene. The CDR3 protein is CASSGTADRSSYEQYF. In nucleotides, the CDR3 is TGTGCCAGCAGCGGAACCGCCGACAGAAGCTCCTACGAGCAGTACTTC.

A remark on this clone: One end of the junction does not line up with germline, which may come from a read error. The chain uses TRBV9 and TRBJ2-5, with D uncertain. CDR3 length: 9 amino acids. The germline CDR1 and CDR2 sequences are SGDLS and YYNGEE. The CDR3 sequence: CASSVGSDF. Written as DNA, the CDR3 is TGTGCCAGCAGCGTAGGAAGCGACTTC.

This clone was observed a single time. V is TRBV27 and J is TRBJ2-5; D is unclear. The DNA end is a closer match to TRBJ2-7, so the J assignment may be wrong. This CDR3 has 12 residues. Germline CDR1 and CDR2: MNHEY and SMNVEV (reference sequence). CDR3: CASSVSGFEQYF. DNA of the CDR3: TGTGCCAGCAGTGTGTCGGGTTTCGAGCAGTACTTC.

V usage is TRBV6-1 and J usage is TRBJ2-1; 10 bases map to TRBD1. Trimming cost V 6 bases and J 6 bases; bases outside gene matches: 5. CDR1 is MNHNS and CDR2 is SASEGT in the germline V gene. The CDR3 is 14 amino acids. CDR3 amino acids: CASSHGTGVNEQFF. DNA of the CDR3: TGTGCCAGCAGCCACGGGACAGGGGTCAATGAGCAGTTCTTC.

This clone came up once. V usage is TRBV5-4 and J usage is TRBJ1-1; D remains unclear. Per germline, CDR1 SGHNT and CDR2 YYREEE (reference sequence). Trimming shortened V by 10 bases and J by 7 bases, and 17 bases separated the two germline ends. There are 12 residues in the CDR3. The CDR3: CALWGSGNEAFF. In nucleotides, the CDR3 is TGTGCCCTCTGGGGTTCGGGGAATGAAGCTTTCTTT. Full variable domain (rest looked up from reference TRBV5-4 and TRBJ1-1): ETGVTQSPTHLIKTRGQQVTLRCSSQSGHNTVSWYQQALGQGPQFIFQYYREEENGRGNFPPRFSGLQFPNYSSELNVNALELDDSALYLCALWGSGNEAFFGQGTRLTVV.

This clone was observed a few times. The V gene is TRBV7-3, the J gene TRBJ2-3; tentative D call: TRBD2 (6 bases). CDR1 and CDR2 (germline): SGHTA, FQGTGA. V was clipped by 2 bases and J by 2 bases, with 11 bases between them. This CDR3 comprises 15 residues. CDR3 bases: TGTGCCAGCAGCTTAGACCTAGCGACCACAGATACGCAGTATTTT. This gives the protein CASSLDLATTDTQYF.

In its sample, this clone was seen a few times. The chain combines TRBV2 with TRBJ1-4, with no clear D. Germline values: CDR1 SNHLY, CDR2 FYNNEI. Trimming shortened V by 3 bases and J by 8 bases, and 13 bases separated the two germline ends. This CDR3 region has 14 residues. CDR3: CASSDLSIREKLFF. CDR3 DNA: TGTGCCAGCAGTGATCTCTCGATACGGGAAAAACTGTTTTTT.

The chain carries TRBV6-5 and TRBJ2-2; 7 bases fit TRBD1. The J segment lost 0 bases and the V segment lost 6 bases, leaving 4 bases of the junction unmatched. Germline V lookup: CDR1 MNHEY, CDR2 SVGAGI. The CDR3 runs to 15 residues. This CDR3 reads CASRMDRSNTGELFF. CDR3 in DNA: TGTGCCAGCAGGATGGACAGGTCGAACACCGGGGAGCTGTTTTTT.

In its sample, this clone was seen a few times. This chain uses TRBV6-4 with TRBJ2-6; tentative D call: TRBD2 (5 bases). Germline V lookup: CDR1 MRHNA, CDR2 SNTAGT. V lost 5 bases and J 3 bases, leaving 11 bases between the germline ends. This CDR3 spans 15 amino acids. CDR3 sequence (DNA): TGTGCCAGCAGTTACGCGGAGGATGGGGCCAACGTCCTGACTTTC. Its translation: CASSYAEDGANVLTF.

The J gene is TRBJ2-2, the V gene TRBV6-4; 7 bases agree with TRBD2. This CDR3 is 14 amino acids long. The V gene's germline CDR1 is MRHNA and CDR2 SNTAGT. The J segment lost 5 bases and the V segment lost 6 bases, leaving 6 bases of the junction unmatched. The CDR3 sequence: CASSPDGGTGELFF. DNA for the CDR3: TGTGCCAGCAGCCCGGACGGGGGGACCGGGGAGCTGTTTTTT.

This chain connects TRBV7-9 to TRBJ2-2; maybe TRBD2 (7 bases). V dropped 5 bases and J dropped 1 base, with 17 bases sitting between them. Germline CDR1 SEHNR, CDR2 FQNEAQ (reference sequence). CDR3 length: 17 amino acids. CDR3 sequence reads: CASSTRGGGRNTGELFF. The CDR3 nucleotides read TGTGCCAGCAGCACCCGAGGGGGGGGTCGGAACACCGGGGAGCTGTTTTTT.

V gene TRBV6-1 combines with J gene TRBJ1-1; 7 bases line up with TRBD1. This CDR3 comprises 13 residues. Trimming cost V 5 bases and J 3 bases; bases outside gene matches: 3. CDR1 and CDR2 from the germline V gene are MNHNS and SASEGT. The CDR3 DNA follows: TGTGCCAGCAGTTATACAGGGGACACTGAAGCTTTCTTT. This encodes CASSYTGDTEAFF.

V is TRBV6-1 and J is TRBJ2-7, with 8 nucleotides matching TRBD1. Trimming cost V 4 bases and J 5 bases; bases outside gene matches: 4. This CDR3 has 13 residues. Germline V gene lookup returns CDR1 MNHNS and CDR2 SASEGT. The CDR3 is CASSGTGIDEQYV. The CDR3 nucleotides read TGTGCCAGCAGTGGGACAGGGATCGACGAGCAGTACGTC.